These T cell receptor beta chains were read from a single sample in a study of T cells in Graves' hyperthyroidism and ophthalmopathy. TCRdb independently ran MiXCR on the multiplex PCR reads; one entry per CDR3 protein. This table has fewer than 650,000 distinct CDR3 sequences, roughly 15% appearing once. Sequenced: blood. These receptors all stem from a woman in her thirties or forties with Graves' ophthalmopathy. CDR3s include the opening cysteine and the closing phenylalanine or tryptophan. D genes are given only for firm matches. Where a row states a size, it is once, few, many or the class of an expanded clone; other rows omit it.

d_gene: TRBD2; j_gene: TRBJ2-7; v_gene: TRBV28; abundance: many; CDR3nt: TGTGCCAGCAGTTTCCCAATGACACCCTCTGGACTAGCGGGGGTTAACTACGAGCAGTACTTC; CDR3aa: CASSFPMTPSGLAGVNYEQYF
d_gene: NA; j_gene: TRBJ2-4; v_gene: TRBV11-3; abundance: many; CDR3nt: TGTGCCAGCAGCTTAGATCCTTGGGTAGCTGGCATTCAGTACTTC; CDR3aa: CASSLDPWVAGIQYF
d_gene: NA; j_gene: TRBJ2-7; v_gene: TRBV28; abundance: many; CDR3nt: TGTGCCAGCAGTTTCCTGAGCTACGAGCAGTACTTC; CDR3aa: CASSFLSYEQYF
d_gene: NA; j_gene: TRBJ2-7; v_gene: TRBV5-6; abundance: many; CDR3nt: TGTGCCAGCAGCACGGGACTTATGGGGGAGCAGTACTTC; CDR3aa: CASSTGLMGEQYF
d_gene: NA; j_gene: TRBJ1-2; v_gene: TRBV19; abundance: many; CDR3nt: TGTGCCAGTAGTAGCGGCGGAAGGTCGATCGGGTATGACTATGGCTACACCTTC; CDR3aa: CASSSGGRSIGYDYGYTF
d_gene: NA; j_gene: TRBJ1-1; v_gene: TRBV29-1; abundance: NA; CDR3nt: TGCAGCGTAGTGGAGCAGTTGAACACTGAAGCTTTCTTT; CDR3aa: CSVVEQLNTEAFF
d_gene: NA; j_gene: TRBJ1-5; v_gene: TRBV28; abundance: many; CDR3nt: TGTGCCAGCAATAGCGGAGGGGCTAAAAATCAGCCCCAGCATTTT; CDR3aa: CASNSGGAKNQPQHF
d_gene: NA; j_gene: TRBJ1-1; v_gene: TRBV11-1; abundance: many; CDR3nt: TGTGCCAGCAGCTTCTCATCTATAGCCCTTAAAAGAATGAACACTGAAGCTTTCTTT; CDR3aa: CASSFSSIALKRMNTEAFF
d_gene: NA; j_gene: TRBJ2-7; v_gene: TRBV28; abundance: once; CDR3nt: TGTGCCAGCAGGAGGACGGTAGACTACGAGCAGTACTTC; CDR3aa: CASRRTVDYEQYF
d_gene: NA; j_gene: TRBJ2-7; v_gene: TRBV28; abundance: many; CDR3nt: TGTGCCAGCAGTCCGCAATTAAGCGGATACGAGCAGTACTTC; CDR3aa: CASSPQLSGYEQYF
d_gene: NA; j_gene: TRBJ1-3; v_gene: TRBV5-6; abundance: many; CDR3nt: TGTGCCAGCAGCCCCCCCAATGGAAACACCATATATTTT; CDR3aa: CASSPPNGNTIYF
d_gene: TRBD1; j_gene: TRBJ2-2; v_gene: TRBV19; abundance: many; CDR3nt: TGTGCCAGTAGTACGAGAACGGGGACAGGGATAACCGGGGAGCTGTTTTTT; CDR3aa: CASSTRTGTGITGELFF
d_gene: TRBD2; j_gene: TRBJ2-5; v_gene: TRBV29-1; abundance: many; CDR3nt: TGCAGCGTCCGATTCGGGACTAGCCCTATTGAGACCCAGTACTTC; CDR3aa: CSVRFGTSPIETQYF
d_gene: TRBD1; j_gene: TRBJ1-1; v_gene: TRBV4-1; abundance: many; CDR3nt: TGCGCCACTGGACAGGGTCTGAACACTGAAGCTTTCTTT; CDR3aa: CATGQGLNTEAFF
d_gene: TRBD2; j_gene: TRBJ2-7; v_gene: TRBV7-2; abundance: few; CDR3nt: TGTGCCAGCAGCTTATTTTCGGGAGGGTCCTACGAGCAGTACTTC; CDR3aa: CASSLFSGGSYEQYF
d_gene: NA; j_gene: TRBJ2-7; v_gene: TRBV5-6; abundance: many; CDR3nt: TGTGCCAGCAGCCTACCGAATACACGGCTCGAGCAGTACTTC; CDR3aa: CASSLPNTRLEQYF
d_gene: NA; j_gene: TRBJ2-7; v_gene: TRBV6-2/TRBV6-3; abundance: many; CDR3nt: TGTGCCAGCAGTTCCGGGGGGGACAGGGCCCACGAGCAGTACTTC; CDR3aa: CASSSGGDRAHEQYF
d_gene: TRBD2; j_gene: TRBJ2-2; v_gene: TRBV28; abundance: NA; CDR3nt: TGTGCCAGCGGGGCTAGCGGGATAGTCGGGGAGCTGTTTTTT; CDR3aa: CASGASGIVGELFF
d_gene: NA; j_gene: TRBJ2-1; v_gene: TRBV30; abundance: once; CDR3nt: TGTGCCTGGACCCTTGACCCAGTGGCTGAGCAGTTCTTC; CDR3aa: CAWTLDPVAEQFF
d_gene: NA; j_gene: TRBJ1-2; v_gene: TRBV9; abundance: many; CDR3nt: TGTGCCAGCAGCTCCGGGACATTATATGGCTACACCTTC; CDR3aa: CASSSGTLYGYTF
d_gene: NA; j_gene: TRBJ1-1; v_gene: TRBV4-1; abundance: NA; CDR3nt: TGCGCCAGCAGCCAAGTCACAGGGAGCTCTACTGAAGCTTTCTTT; CDR3aa: CASSQVTGSSTEAFF
d_gene: NA; j_gene: TRBJ2-7; v_gene: TRBV6-5; abundance: many; CDR3nt: TGTGCCAGCAGTTACGCAGGGGGGGCGCGCAACGAGCAGTACTTC; CDR3aa: CASSYAGGARNEQYF
d_gene: NA; j_gene: TRBJ2-7; v_gene: TRBV18; abundance: NA; CDR3nt: TGTGCCAGCTCACCGCAGGACACCTATGGGGAGCAGTACTTC; CDR3aa: CASSPQDTYGEQYF
d_gene: TRBD1; j_gene: TRBJ2-3; v_gene: TRBV27; abundance: few; CDR3nt: TGTGCCAGCAGCTGGGACAGGGGGAGTGCAGATACGCAGTATTTT; CDR3aa: CASSWDRGSADTQYF
d_gene: TRBD1; j_gene: TRBJ1-2; v_gene: TRBV11-2; abundance: NA; CDR3nt: TGTGCCAGCAGCTTTTCCGGGACAGGGAATTATGGCTACACCTTC; CDR3aa: CASSFSGTGNYGYTF
d_gene: TRBD2; j_gene: TRBJ2-7; v_gene: TRBV27; abundance: many; CDR3nt: TGTGCCAGCAGTCCCTTTCGGGGGGGACTAGTATTTTTCGAGCAGTACTTC; CDR3aa: CASSPFRGGLVFFEQYF
d_gene: TRBD2; j_gene: TRBJ2-5; v_gene: TRBV7-2; abundance: NA; CDR3nt: TGTGCCAGCAGCTCAGACCCGGGACTACAAGAGACCCAGTACTTC; CDR3aa: CASSSDPGLQETQYF
d_gene: TRBD2; j_gene: TRBJ2-3; v_gene: TRBV4-1; abundance: many; CDR3nt: TGCGCCAGCAGCCAAGAACTAGCGATAGATACGCAGTATTTT; CDR3aa: CASSQELAIDTQYF
d_gene: TRBD1; j_gene: TRBJ2-7; v_gene: TRBV28; abundance: many; CDR3nt: TGTGCCAGCAAAGTCACAGGGGGAGCCTACGAGCAGTACTTC; CDR3aa: CASKVTGGAYEQYF
d_gene: NA; j_gene: TRBJ2-7; v_gene: TRBV6-2/TRBV6-3; abundance: many; CDR3nt: TGTGCCAGCAGTTACACCGATCCTAACGAGCAGTACTTC; CDR3aa: CASSYTDPNEQYF
d_gene: TRBD1; j_gene: TRBJ2-2; v_gene: TRBV5-1; abundance: many; CDR3nt: TGCGCCAGCAGCTCCGGACAGGTGCCGAACACCGGGGAGCTGTTTTTT; CDR3aa: CASSSGQVPNTGELFF
d_gene: TRBD1; j_gene: TRBJ2-7; v_gene: TRBV5-1; abundance: many; CDR3nt: TGCGCCAGCAGCTTGGCTGGGACAGCTAGCTCCTACGAGCAGTACTTC; CDR3aa: CASSLAGTASSYEQYF
d_gene: NA; j_gene: TRBJ2-7; v_gene: TRBV18; abundance: NA; CDR3nt: TGTGCCAGCTCAATCGGGGGCAACAACGAGCAGTACTTC; CDR3aa: CASSIGGNNEQYF
d_gene: TRBD1; j_gene: TRBJ2-7; v_gene: TRBV5-1; abundance: many; CDR3nt: TGCGCCAGCAGCCTTTCGGACAGGGAAGGGGAATACGAGCAGTACTTC; CDR3aa: CASSLSDREGEYEQYF
d_gene: NA; j_gene: TRBJ1-2; v_gene: TRBV15; abundance: many; CDR3nt: TGTGCCACCAGCAGGGGTAGCGGGGATGGCTACACCTTC; CDR3aa: CATSRGSGDGYTF
d_gene: TRBD2; j_gene: TRBJ2-7; v_gene: TRBV30; abundance: many; CDR3nt: TGTGCCTGGAGTCTCATAGCGGGCGTCCCTAACGAGCAGTACTTC; CDR3aa: CAWSLIAGVPNEQYF
d_gene: NA; j_gene: TRBJ2-7; v_gene: TRBV6-1; abundance: many; CDR3nt: TGTGCCAGCAGTGAACGGTCATGGGGTAAGGAAGCGGAGGCCTACGAGCAGTACTTC; CDR3aa: CASSERSWGKEAEAYEQYF
d_gene: TRBD1; j_gene: TRBJ2-2; v_gene: TRBV20-1; abundance: few; CDR3nt: TGCAGTGCTAGACCTAATCCGGGGACAGTGGAATTTACCGGGGAGCTGTTTTTT; CDR3aa: CSARPNPGTVEFTGELFF
d_gene: NA; j_gene: TRBJ1-1; v_gene: TRBV5-4; abundance: once; CDR3nt: TGTGCCAGCGGCTTTACATCGAACACTGAAGCTTTCTTT; CDR3aa: CASGFTSNTEAFF
d_gene: NA; j_gene: TRBJ1-1; v_gene: TRBV20-1; abundance: many; CDR3nt: TGCAGTGCTTCAGAGAGGGGGGGCAGGAGCACTGAAGCTTTCTTT; CDR3aa: CSASERGGRSTEAFF
d_gene: NA; j_gene: TRBJ2-7; v_gene: TRBV30; abundance: NA; CDR3nt: TGTGCCTGCAAGACACACACAGGACTCTACGAGCAGTACTTC; CDR3aa: CACKTHTGLYEQYF
d_gene: TRBD2; j_gene: TRBJ2-7; v_gene: TRBV6-1; abundance: NA; CDR3nt: TGTGCCAGCGGCCACCTAGCGGGAGCCGTCGAGCAGTACTTC; CDR3aa: CASGHLAGAVEQYF
d_gene: NA; j_gene: TRBJ2-5; v_gene: TRBV10-3; abundance: many; CDR3nt: TGTGCCATCAGTGACCGAGAATCGTACCAAGAGACCCAGTACTTC; CDR3aa: CAISDRESYQETQYF
d_gene: TRBD1; j_gene: TRBJ2-7; v_gene: TRBV6-2/TRBV6-3; abundance: NA; CDR3nt: TGTGCCAGTCCCACCCGGACAGGGGGCGCGTACGAGCAGTACTTC; CDR3aa: CASPTRTGGAYEQYF
d_gene: TRBD1; j_gene: TRBJ2-5; v_gene: TRBV4-1; abundance: many; CDR3nt: TGCGCCAGCAGCCAATCAGACAGGGTCGGAGAGACCCAGTACTTC; CDR3aa: CASSQSDRVGETQYF
d_gene: TRBD1; j_gene: TRBJ1-1; v_gene: TRBV28; abundance: many; CDR3nt: TGTGCCAGCAGTTCCCCGGGACAGGGGGTTGAAGCTTTCTTT; CDR3aa: CASSSPGQGVEAFF
d_gene: NA; j_gene: TRBJ1-3; v_gene: TRBV9; abundance: few; CDR3nt: TGTGCCAGCAGACCGGGGGAGGTTGGAAACACCATATATTTT; CDR3aa: CASRPGEVGNTIYF
d_gene: NA; j_gene: TRBJ2-7; v_gene: TRBV12-5; abundance: many; CDR3nt: TGTGCTAGTGGAAAAGGGGGGGCGCACAACGAGCAGTACTTC; CDR3aa: CASGKGGAHNEQYF
d_gene: TRBD1; j_gene: TRBJ2-5; v_gene: TRBV20-1; abundance: many; CDR3nt: TGCAGTGCCCGGACAGGGGGTCAGACCCAGTACTTC; CDR3aa: CSARTGGQTQYF
d_gene: NA; j_gene: TRBJ1-5; v_gene: TRBV30; abundance: NA; CDR3nt: TGTGCCTGGAGTGCAGGGAGTGCGGGAAATCAGCCCCAGCATTTT; CDR3aa: CAWSAGSAGNQPQHF
d_gene: NA; j_gene: TRBJ2-7; v_gene: TRBV12-3/TRBV12-4; abundance: NA; CDR3nt: TGTGCCAGCAGTTCCAAGTCAGACCCAGGGCAGGGGTACTTC; CDR3aa: CASSSKSDPGQGYF
d_gene: NA; j_gene: TRBJ2-7; v_gene: TRBV7-9; abundance: few; CDR3nt: TGTGCCAGCAGCTTATTACAGGGAGGCTCGCAGTACTTC; CDR3aa: CASSLLQGGSQYF
d_gene: NA; j_gene: TRBJ1-2; v_gene: TRBV6-1; abundance: once; CDR3nt: TGTGCCAGCAGTGAAGGATATGGTACGGGACCCTACACCTTC; CDR3aa: CASSEGYGTGPYTF
d_gene: TRBD1; j_gene: TRBJ2-7; v_gene: TRBV6-1; abundance: many; CDR3nt: TGTGCCAGCAGTGGACAGGGCTTCTCCTACGAGCAGTACTTC; CDR3aa: CASSGQGFSYEQYF